This TCR beta chain was recorded in a study of blood T cell repertoires in COVID-19. Overall study: The analysed material was cDNA or gDNA that came from T cells, B-cell-depleted T cells, or PBMCs.

Using immunoSEQ multiplex PCR, the repertoire was profiled, and TCRdb retains in-frame clones only, with some absent. The data show about 270,000 clones, more than 85% seen once. The length of the CDR3 is 14 residues. Per germline, CDR1 LNHDA and CDR2 SQIVND (reference sequence). V was trimmed by 5 bases and J by 7 bases, leaving 12 bases between them. Shortly before study entry, within 2 weeks, exposed participants had met a COVID-19 case. Sequenced input: PBMCs or T cells enriched from blood (not recorded which). This receptor was taken from a man aged 40-49 years who had been exposed to COVID-19. The V and J genes are TRBV19 and TRBJ1-6; D is possibly TRBD1 (6 bases). CDR3 sequence: CASSEQGGNSPLHF. The CDR3 DNA follows: TGTGCCAGTAGTGAACAGGGTGGAAATTCACCCCTCCACTTT.